The clone carrying this TCR beta chain was seen once. The CDR3 contains 12 residues. Trimming shortened V by 7 bases and J by 2 bases, and 9 bases separated the two germline ends. From germline, CDR1 is SQVTM and CDR2 ANQGSEA. The data stem from a study of blood T cell repertoires in COVID-19. Study details: PBMCs, B-cell-depleted T cells, or T cells were the source of the cDNA or gDNA that made up the material.

As originally analysed: Estimation of nucleated cell counts was performed using reference gene primer amplification. TCRdb keeps only in-frame clones here, not all; method: immunoSEQ multiplex PCR. V, J and clone size were drawn from that table, and D and trimming were deduced from the DNA. The sample carries roughly 260,000 clones, just under 90% recorded once. This chain links TRBV29-1 with TRBJ1-3, with D unclear. The receptor was derived from a middle-aged woman with acute or convalescent COVID-19. Sequenced: peripheral blood. The CDR3 here is CSAMAAGNTIYF. The CDR3 DNA sequence: TGCAGCGCGATGGCGGCTGGAAACACCATATATTTT. Using reference TRBV29-1 and TRBJ1-3 for the parts outside the CDR3, the full variable domain is SAVISQKPSRDICQRGTSLTIQCQVDSQVTMMFWYRQQPGQSLTLIATANQGSEATYESGFVIDKFPISRPNLTFSTLTVSNMSPEDSSIYLCSAMAAGNTIYFGEGSWLTVV.